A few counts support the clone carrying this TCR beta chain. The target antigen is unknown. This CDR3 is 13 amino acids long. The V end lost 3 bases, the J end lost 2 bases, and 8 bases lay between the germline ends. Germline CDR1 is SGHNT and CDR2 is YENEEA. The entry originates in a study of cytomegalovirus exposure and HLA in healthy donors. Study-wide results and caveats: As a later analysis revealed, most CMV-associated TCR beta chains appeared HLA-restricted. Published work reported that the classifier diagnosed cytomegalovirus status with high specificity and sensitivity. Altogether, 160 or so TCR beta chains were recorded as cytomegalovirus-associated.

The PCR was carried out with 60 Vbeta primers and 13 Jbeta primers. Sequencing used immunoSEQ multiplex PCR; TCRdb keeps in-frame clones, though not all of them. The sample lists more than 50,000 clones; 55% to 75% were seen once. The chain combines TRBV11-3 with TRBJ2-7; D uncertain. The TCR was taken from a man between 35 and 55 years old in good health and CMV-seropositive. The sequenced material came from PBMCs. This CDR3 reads CASSLGRAYEQYF. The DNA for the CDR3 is TGTGCCAGCAGCTTGGGCAGAGCCTACGAGCAGTACTTC. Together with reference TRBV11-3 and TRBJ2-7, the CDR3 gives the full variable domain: EAGVVQSPRYKIIEKKQPVAFWCNPISGHNTLYWYLQNLGQGPELLIRYENEEAVDDSQLPKDRFSAERLKGVDSTLKIQPAELGDSAVYLCASSLGRAYEQYFGPGTRLTVT.